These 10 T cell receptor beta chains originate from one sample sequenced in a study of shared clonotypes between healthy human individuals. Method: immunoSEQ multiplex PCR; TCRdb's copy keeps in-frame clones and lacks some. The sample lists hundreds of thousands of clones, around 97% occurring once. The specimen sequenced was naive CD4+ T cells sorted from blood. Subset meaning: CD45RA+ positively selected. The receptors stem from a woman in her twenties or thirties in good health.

The DNA of the CDR3 is TGCAGTGCTAGATTTCGCTACGAGCAGTACTTC. Its translation is CSARFRYEQYF. The V gene is TRBV20-1, the J gene TRBJ2-5; the D is unclear. TRBJ2-7 explains the end of the DNA better; the J call may be wrong. Looked up from germline, CDR1 is DFQATT and CDR2 is SNEGSKA (reference sequence). The CDR3 length is 11 residues.

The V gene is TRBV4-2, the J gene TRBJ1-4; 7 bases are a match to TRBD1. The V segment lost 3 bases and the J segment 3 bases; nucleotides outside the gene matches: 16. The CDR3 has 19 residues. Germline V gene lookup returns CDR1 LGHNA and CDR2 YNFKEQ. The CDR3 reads CASSQDGQEGVLANEKLFF. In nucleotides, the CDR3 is TGTGCCAGCAGCCAGGACGGACAGGAAGGAGTCTTAGCTAATGAAAAACTGTTTTTT.

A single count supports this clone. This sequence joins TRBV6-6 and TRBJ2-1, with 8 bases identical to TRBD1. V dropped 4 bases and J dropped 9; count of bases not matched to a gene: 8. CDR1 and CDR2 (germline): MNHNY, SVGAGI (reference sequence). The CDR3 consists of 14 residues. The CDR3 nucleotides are TGTGCCAGCAGTTCGCCTGCCAGGGGGCCTGAGCAGTTCTTC. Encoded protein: CASSSPARGPEQFF.

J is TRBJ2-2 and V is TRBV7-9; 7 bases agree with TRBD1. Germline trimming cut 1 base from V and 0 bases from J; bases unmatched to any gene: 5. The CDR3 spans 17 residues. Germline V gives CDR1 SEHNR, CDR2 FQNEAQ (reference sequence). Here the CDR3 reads CASSLGYRGANTGELFF. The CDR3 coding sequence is TGTGCCAGCAGCTTAGGGTACAGGGGTGCGAACACCGGGGAGCTGTTTTTT.

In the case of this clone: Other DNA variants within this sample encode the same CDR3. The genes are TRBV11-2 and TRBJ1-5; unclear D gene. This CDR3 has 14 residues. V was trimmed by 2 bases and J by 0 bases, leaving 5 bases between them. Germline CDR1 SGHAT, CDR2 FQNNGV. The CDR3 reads CASSLTDSNQPQHF. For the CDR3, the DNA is TGTGCCAGCAGCTTAACGGATAGCAATCAGCCCCAGCATTTT.

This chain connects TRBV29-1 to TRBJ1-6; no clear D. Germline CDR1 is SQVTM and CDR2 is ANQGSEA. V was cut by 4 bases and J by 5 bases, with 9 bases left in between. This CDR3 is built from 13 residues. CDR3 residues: CSVATGNNSPLHF. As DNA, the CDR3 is TGCAGCGTTGCAACCGGGAATAATTCACCCCTCCACTTT.

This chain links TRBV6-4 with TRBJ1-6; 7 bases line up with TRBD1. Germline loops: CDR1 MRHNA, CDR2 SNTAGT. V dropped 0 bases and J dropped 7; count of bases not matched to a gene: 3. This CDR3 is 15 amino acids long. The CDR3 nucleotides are TGTGCCAGCAGTGACTCGCCCAGGGGGAATTCACCCCTCCACTTT. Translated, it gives CASSDSPRGNSPLHF.

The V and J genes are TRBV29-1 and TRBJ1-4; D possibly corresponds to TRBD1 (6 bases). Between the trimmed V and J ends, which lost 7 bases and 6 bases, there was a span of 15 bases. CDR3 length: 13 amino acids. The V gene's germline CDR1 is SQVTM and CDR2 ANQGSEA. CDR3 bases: TGCAGCGCCAGACAGGTCAGAGATGAAAAACTGTTTTTT. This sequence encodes CSARQVRDEKLFF.

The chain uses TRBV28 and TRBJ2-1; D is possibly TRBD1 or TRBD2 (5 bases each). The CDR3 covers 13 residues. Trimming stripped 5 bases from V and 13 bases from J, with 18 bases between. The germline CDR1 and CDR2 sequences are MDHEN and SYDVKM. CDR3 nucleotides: TGTGCCAGCAGTCCCGGGGCAGAGCACCGACAGTTCTTC. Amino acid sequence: CASSPGAEHRQFF. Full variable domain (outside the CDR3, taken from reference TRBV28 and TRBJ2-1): DVKVTQSSRYLVKRTGEKVFLECVQDMDHENMFWYRQDPGLGLRLIYFSYDVKMKEKGDIPEGYSVSREKKERFSLILESASTNQTSMYLCASSPGAEHRQFFGPGTRLTVL.

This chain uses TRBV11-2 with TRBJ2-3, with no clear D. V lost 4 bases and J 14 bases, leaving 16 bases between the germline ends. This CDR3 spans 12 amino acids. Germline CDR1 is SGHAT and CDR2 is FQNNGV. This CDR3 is CASSSGTLRGYF. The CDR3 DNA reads TGTGCCAGCAGCTCCGGAACACTCCGAGGGTATTTT.